The clone carrying this TCR beta chain showed up just once. CDR1 is SGHVS, CDR2 FQNEAQ, per germline. The CDR3 has 13 amino acids. Trimming took off 5 bases at V and 5 bases at J, with 12 bases between the two ends. These data originate in a study of blood T cell repertoires in COVID-19. TCRdb's copy holds only in-frame clones and misses some; the assay was immunoSEQ multiplex PCR. The top ten clones hold more than 5% of a sample with about 140,000 clones, around four fifths of them seen once. Participant-reported clinical history was the basis for cohort assignment. The TCR originated in a woman aged 35 to 49 who had recovered from COVID-19. This chain links TRBV7-8 with TRBJ1-1; D not certain. The sequenced sample consisted of PBMCs or T cells enriched from blood (not recorded which). CDR3 DNA: TGTGCCAGCAGCCTCGGGTTTCGGACTGAAGCTTTCTTT. Protein: CASSLGFRTEAFF.